This TCR beta chain was documented in a study of T cell repertoires in cytomegalovirus infection. TCRdb reprocessed the reads via MiXCR and lists one record per CDR3 protein. The profile shows roughly 230,000 distinct CDR3 sequences, approximately 24% of them singletons. Trimming removed 3 bases at V and 9 bases at J, with 9 bases between. The CDR3 is made up of 12 amino acids. This receptor was obtained from a human donor in good health (CMV status not recorded). Some clones in this sample may be carry-over from other donors' samples. The source material was CD8+ T cells from PBMCs. The V and J genes are TRBV12-3 or TRBV12-4 and TRBJ2-1, with D perhaps TRBD1 (6 bases). In DNA, the CDR3 is TGTGCCAGCAGTTTTGGACAGATTGAGCAGTTCTTC. Translating gives CASSFGQIEQFF.